This entry features one T cell receptor beta chain sequence. Each PCR had synthetic TCR analog templates added to it as a spike-in. Profiled with immunoSEQ multiplex PCR; TCRdb holds only in-frame clones, not every one. This table holds 40,000 or so clones, around 82% found once. The source of the sample is a study of PD-L1 blockade in urothelial cancer. Study-level background: The number of prior chemotherapy regimens per patient was 0 to 3. Analyses used blood from 3 weeks (second dose) and 6 weeks after treatment start. T cells numbered a median of approximately 150,000 in the blood samples.

The sample's time point: peripheral blood 6 weeks after treatment start. Between the trimmed V and J ends, which lost 5 bases and 2 bases, there was a span of 13 bases. This CDR3 comprises 14 residues. Germline CDR1 and CDR2: MNHEY and SVGAGI. The chain links TRBV6-5 to TRBJ2-7; tentative D call: TRBD1 (5 bases). This clonotype was sampled from a man in his sixties with urothelial cancer. Sequences were derived from PBMCs, sampled around atezolizumab (anti-PD-L1) treatment. CDR3 sequence (DNA): TGTGCCAGCAGTCGACCTGACAGACCCTACGAGCAGTACTTC. Protein: CASSRPDRPYEQYF.